This entry is about one TCR beta chain. This clonotype was seen a few times. What this receptor recognizes is not known. Per-base quality was not reported, and no clone a single base away is much larger than it. The sample originates from a study of T-cell reconstitution after alpha-beta-depleted transplantation in children (dated by TCRdb to the mid-2010s). Study-wide context: T-cell immune reconstitution after TCRalphabeta/CD19-depleted allogeneic hematopoietic cell transplantation in children was quantitatively tracked in the study by means of TCR repertoire profiling.

This specimen's treatment or condition label, interpreted: allogeneic hematopoietic cell transplantation with graft depleted of TCRalphabeta T cells and CD19 B cells. The children who served as transplant recipients had been given grafts of TCRalphabeta/CD19-depleted allogeneic hematopoietic cells. Compared with germline, V lacks 6 bases and J lacks 4 bases; bases without a gene match: 12. Inclusive of the bounding cysteine and phenylalanine, the CDR3 is 15 residues long. The kept DNA is CDR3 alone, 45 bases in frame from the first base. The receptor library was made with PCR. Sequenced using an Illumina HiSeq 2500. Molecular barcoding was employed in the preparation of TCR libraries, with unique molecular identifiers being used to normalize TCRbeta repertoire quantification. TCRdb reanalyzed the raw reads on its own, using fastp at Q25 for trimming and MiXCR for clone calling, and kept in-frame beta chains. Duplicate CDR3 protein sequences are folded into a single record with the most common DNA and genes. This sample holds 780,000 or so distinct CDR3 sequences; around 15% were observed only once. Clones ranked in the top ten supply approximately 5% of the sample.

The study at large found these results: In some patients, high TCRbeta diversity at day 60 was attributed to recipient T cells and intrathymic progenitors that had survived conditioning. Over subsequent months, a decline in hyperexpanded clone frequencies was noted, and after one year, T-cell counts and TCRbeta diversity were mostly ascribed to newly produced T cells. The apparently early alphabetaT-cell count recovery about two months after transplant was reportedly dependent on only several hundred rapidly expanded clones derived from non-depleted graft cells.

Here the sequenced sample was PBMCs, mostly from graft donor cells, taken 360 days after TCRalphabeta/CD19-depleted stem cell transplant. Recombination connected TRBV12-3 or TRBV12-4 to TRBJ2-7; the junction holds 7 bases that match TRBD2. This TCR came from a male patient younger than 18 who had a stem cell transplant for acute lymphoblastic leukemia, so the T cells may come from the graft donor. The CDR3 corresponds to CASSQPGGRAYEQYF. The DNA reads as follows: TGTGCCAGCAGCCAACCGGGCGGGAGAGCATACGAGCAGTACTTC.